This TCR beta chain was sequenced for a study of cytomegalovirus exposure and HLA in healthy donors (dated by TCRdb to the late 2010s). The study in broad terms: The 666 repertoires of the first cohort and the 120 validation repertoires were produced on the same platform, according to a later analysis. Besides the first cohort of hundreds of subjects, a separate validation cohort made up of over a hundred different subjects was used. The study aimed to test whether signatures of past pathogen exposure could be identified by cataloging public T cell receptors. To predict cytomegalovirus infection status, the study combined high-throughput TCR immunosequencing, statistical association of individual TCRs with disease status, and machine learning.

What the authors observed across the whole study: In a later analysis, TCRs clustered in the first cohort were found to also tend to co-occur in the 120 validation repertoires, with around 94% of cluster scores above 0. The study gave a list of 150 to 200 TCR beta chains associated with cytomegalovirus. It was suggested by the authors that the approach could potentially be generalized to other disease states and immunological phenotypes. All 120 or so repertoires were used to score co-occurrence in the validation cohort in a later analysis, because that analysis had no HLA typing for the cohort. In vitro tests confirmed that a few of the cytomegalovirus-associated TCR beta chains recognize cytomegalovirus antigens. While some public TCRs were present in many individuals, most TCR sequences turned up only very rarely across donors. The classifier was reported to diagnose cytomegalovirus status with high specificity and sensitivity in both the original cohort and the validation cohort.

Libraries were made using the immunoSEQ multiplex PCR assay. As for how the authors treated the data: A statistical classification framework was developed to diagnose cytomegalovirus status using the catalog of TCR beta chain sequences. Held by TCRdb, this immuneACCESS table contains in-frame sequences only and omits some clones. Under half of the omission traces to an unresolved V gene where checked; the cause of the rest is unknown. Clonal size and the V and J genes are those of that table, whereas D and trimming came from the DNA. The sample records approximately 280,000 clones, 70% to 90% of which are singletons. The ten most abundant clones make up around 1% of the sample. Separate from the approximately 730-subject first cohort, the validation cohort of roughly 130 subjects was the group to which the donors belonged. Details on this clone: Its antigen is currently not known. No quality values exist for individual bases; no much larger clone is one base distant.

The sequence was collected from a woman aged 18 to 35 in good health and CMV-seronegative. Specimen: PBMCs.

The DNA sequence is given as TGTGCCAGCTCACCCACCCCAACAGGGGAGTTTTGGTATGGCTACACCTTC. It encodes CASSPTPTGEFWYGYTF. The chain links TRBV18 with TRBJ1-2, and 7 bases in between align with TRBD1. CDR3 length: 17 amino acids, cysteine to phenylalanine. Just CDR3 DNA is preserved here, 51 bases in frame from base 1. At the junction V is shortened by 3 bases and J by 5 bases; bases outside the gene matches: 15. The CDR1 and CDR2 encoded by the germline V gene are KGHSH and LQKENI.